Here is one TCR beta chain with its context. The antigen is undetermined. This CDR3 is 17 amino acids long. Trimming removed 5 bases from V and 6 bases from J; junction bases left unmatched: 13. Germline-derived CDR1 and CDR2 are MNHEY and SMNVEV (reference sequence). The data belong to a study of shared clonotypes between healthy human individuals. Overall study findings and caveats: Clonotype sharing among the donors was expected to vary with sequencing depth. Clonotypes shared by all four donors outscored non-shared clonotypes in generation probability.

Every donor, a Caucasian adult, lived in Nashville, Tennessee. CD4+ cells underwent separation, giving CD45RA+ naive and CD45RA-negative memory subsets. This table comes from immunoSEQ multiplex PCR, and its TCRdb copy is limited to in-frame clones, with some not included. The table has some 1,400,000 clones, roughly 97% seen once. The TCR was taken from a man aged 25-45 years in good health. The material sequenced was naive CD4+ T cells sorted from blood. Stated subset: CD45RA+ positively selected. The gene calls are TRBV27 and TRBJ2-3; 11 bases agree with TRBD2. CDR3 coding DNA: TGTGCCAGCAGTCCAAAACTAGCGGGAGCATGGATGGATACGCAGTATTTT. It codes for CASSPKLAGAWMDTQYF.